This TCR beta chain originates from a study of cytomegalovirus exposure and HLA in healthy donors. Study overall: Previous work identified some 120 million unique TCR beta sequences from around 180 million T cells. Of about 400 genotyped donors, approximately 84% clustered with self-reported Caucasian donors. Study conclusions and caveats: When analyzed later, a missense DCLRE1C variant was found to be linked to TCR beta V- and J-gene trimming. Presence/absence analyses took donor sequencing depth as roughly uniform.

PCR was performed using 60 Vbeta and 13 Jbeta primers. Clones were sequenced by immunoSEQ multiplex PCR, and TCRdb holds only the in-frame ones, with some missing. The data contain roughly 150,000 clones, roughly 84% of them singletons. This CDR3 is built from 11 residues. CDR1 and CDR2 from the germline V gene are SEHNR and FQNEAQ (reference sequence). Note on this clone: The target antigen is unknown. At one end the junction does not follow the germline gene, possibly because of a read error.

V usage is TRBV7-9 and J usage is TRBJ2-7, with D unresolved. The receptor was derived from a woman aged 18-30 years in good health and CMV-seronegative. Sequenced: PBMCs. The CDR3 DNA reads TGTTCCAGCAGCTTAAGCCACGAGCAGTACTTC. Amino acids: CSSSLSHEQYF.